A single sample gave rise to the 29 T cell receptor beta chains below, sequenced in a study of OX40 agonist ivuxolimab in advanced cancers. Sequencing was performed with immunoSEQ multiplex PCR; in TCRdb, only in-frame clones are kept and a portion is missing. The table has roughly 80,000 clones, 80% to 90% seen once. The sample here was CD4+ or CD8+ T cells sorted from blood, taken in a trial of the OX40 agonist ivuxolimab. The receptor set was obtained from an adult with an advanced solid tumor such as melanoma, head and neck, liver or kidney cancer.

V usage is TRBV19 and J usage is TRBJ2-5; the match to TRBD2 covers 8 bases. V dropped 9 bases and J dropped 4; count of bases not matched to a gene: 7. CDR1 and CDR2 from the germline V gene are LNHDA and SQIVND (reference sequence). The CDR3 covers 13 residues. The CDR3 DNA reads as TGTGCCAGCGCGGGGGGCCCGCGAGAGACCCAGTACTTC. Translating it yields CASAGGPRETQYF.

The chain recombines TRBV9 with TRBJ2-5, with D possibly TRBD2 on 6 matching bases. Germline CDR1 and CDR2: SGDLS and YYNGEE. With 1 base removed from V and 3 bases from J, the gap between germline ends came to 13 bases. This CDR3 contains 15 residues. The chain's CDR3 is CASSVYSSAKETQYF. The CDR3 DNA sequence: TGTGCCAGCAGCGTATATTCTAGCGCTAAAGAGACCCAGTACTTC.

The chain employs TRBV6-5 and TRBJ2-7; D is unresolved. V shed 2 bases and J shed 0 bases, with 5 bases lying between them. CDR1 MNHEY and CDR2 SVGAGI come from the germline V gene. The CDR3 has 13 amino acids. Here the CDR3 reads CASSYAASYEQYF. The CDR3 DNA is TGTGCCAGCAGTTACGCGGCCTCCTACGAGCAGTACTTC.

The chain recombines TRBV6-1 with TRBJ1-4; unclear D gene. Germline CDR1 reads MNHNS; CDR2 reads SASEGT. CDR3 length: 13 residues. Trimming took off 7 bases at V and 6 bases at J, with 12 bases between the two ends. The CDR3 nucleotides are TGTGCCAGCACTACAGATTCGTATGAAAAACTGTTTTTT. This codes for CASTTDSYEKLFF.

The J gene is TRBJ2-1, the V gene TRBV4-3; TRBD1 aligns across 9 bases. J was trimmed by 4 bases and V by 3 bases; bases with no gene match: 4. Germline CDR1 and CDR2: LGHNA and YSLEER. The CDR3 extends over 15 amino acids. This CDR3 is CASSQEGTGYNEQFF. As DNA, the CDR3 is TGCGCCAGCAGCCAGGAAGGGACAGGGTACAATGAGCAGTTCTTC.

The chain couples TRBV7-9 to TRBJ1-5; D may be TRBD1 (5 bases). With 6 bases removed from V and 7 bases from J, the gap between germline ends came to 16 bases. Germline loops: CDR1 SEHNR, CDR2 FQNEAQ (reference sequence). This CDR3 spans 14 amino acids. In DNA, the CDR3 is TGTGCCAGCAGTCCTACAGGAACTGGACAGCCCCAGCATTTT. Its protein is CASSPTGTGQPQHF.

This chain joins TRBV2 and TRBJ2-1; no clear D. Germline CDR1 and CDR2: SNHLY and FYNNEI. There are 12 residues in the CDR3. V lost 4 bases, J lost 12 bases, and 13 bases lay in between. For the CDR3, the DNA is TGTGCCAGCAGTGTATTGGACCTGAGGCAGTTCTTC. Translating gives CASSVLDLRQFF.

The chain combines TRBV5-1 with TRBJ2-2, with D possibly called TRBD1 or TRBD2 (5 bases each). The CDR3 is 14 residues long. Germline values: CDR1 SGHRS, CDR2 YFSETQ. Deletions cut 2 bases from V and 7 bases from J, with 12 bases between. CDR3 nucleotides: TGCGCCAGCAGCTTCGGGGCAAGTGGCGGGGAGCTGTTTTTT. Residues: CASSFGASGGELFF.

This rearrangement joins TRBV7-6 to TRBJ2-7, with 7 bases that match TRBD2. Germline CDR1 is SGHVS and CDR2 is FNYEAQ. The CDR3 runs 14 residues. After removal of 3 bases from V and 5 bases from J, the junction contained 7 bases not matched to a gene. For the CDR3, the DNA is TGTGCCAGCAGCTTCGGGGGGACCAACGACGAGCAGTACTTC. Protein sequence: CASSFGGTNDEQYF. Filled out from reference TRBV7-6 and TRBJ2-7, the complete variable domain reads GAGVSQSPRYKVTKRGQDVALRCDPISGHVSLYWYRQALGQGPEFLTYFNYEAQQDKSGLPNDRFSAERPEGSISTLTIQRTEQRDSAMYRCASSFGGTNDEQYFGPGTRLTVT.

This clone was observed a few times. The rearrangement joins TRBV19 to TRBJ2-1, with 8 positions matching TRBD2. CDR3 length: 15 residues. V lost 5 bases, J lost 8 bases, and 11 bases stayed unmatched. CDR1 and CDR2 from the germline V gene are LNHDA and SQIVND (reference sequence). The CDR3 coding sequence is TGTGCCAGTAGTCCCTATAGCGGGGTTTCTCATGAGCAGTTCTTC. This encodes CASSPYSGVSHEQFF.

The chain uses TRBV6-5 and TRBJ1-2, with D unclear. This CDR3 region has 12 residues. Germline loops: CDR1 MNHEY, CDR2 SVGAGI. V lost 0 bases, J lost 5 bases, and 4 bases lay in between. CDR3: CASSYSNYGYTF. CDR3 coding DNA: TGTGCCAGCAGTTACTCGAATTATGGCTACACCTTC.

The CDR3 region has the DNA TGCGCCAGCAGCTTGAGTGCTGGCTCTGGAAACACCATATATTTT. Protein: CASSLSAGSGNTIYF. V and J are TRBV5-1 and TRBJ1-3; D is ambiguous. Deletions cut 1 base from V and 0 bases from J, with 8 bases between. In germline, CDR1 is SGHRS, CDR2 YFSETQ. This CDR3 spans 15 amino acids.

The rearrangement joins TRBV7-9 to TRBJ2-1; TRBD2 might be the D (6 bases). Germline assignment: CDR1 SEHNR and CDR2 FQNEAQ (reference sequence). The CDR3 spans 15 residues. V lost 1 base and J lost 4, with 11 bases in between. For the CDR3, the DNA is TGTGCCAGCAGCTTAGGGGCTAGCGCTTACAATGAGCAGTTCTTC. This sequence encodes CASSLGASAYNEQFF.

This chain links TRBV5-1 with TRBJ2-3, with D possibly matching TRBD2 (5 bases). V lost 3 bases and J lost 0, with 14 bases in between. Germline CDR1 is SGHRS and CDR2 is YFSETQ. The CDR3 is 16 residues long. The CDR3 DNA is TGCGCCAGCAGCTCCGGGATCGGCCCTAGCACAGATACGCAGTATTTT. Translation gives CASSSGIGPSTDTQYF. The entire variable domain, with the rest obtained from reference TRBV5-1 and TRBJ2-3, is as follows: KAGVTQTPRYLIKTRGQQVTLSCSPISGHRSVSWYQQTPGQGLQFLFEYFSETQRNKGNFPGRFSGRQFSNSRSEMNVSTLELGDSALYLCASSSGIGPSTDTQYFGPGTRLTVL.

This sequence joins TRBV7-7 and TRBJ2-5; D might be TRBD2 (6 bases). The CDR3 is made up of 15 amino acids. The germline gives CDR1 SSHAT, CDR2 FNYEAQ (reference sequence). The V and J ends lost 5 bases and 5 bases respectively, with 18 bases between them. The CDR3 loop reads CASSPISGGSETQYF. In DNA, the CDR3 is TGTGCCAGCAGCCCCATTAGTGGAGGGTCGGAGACCCAGTACTTC.

This chain connects TRBV29-1 to TRBJ2-1; 8 positions match TRBD2. Germline CDR1 and CDR2: SQVTM and ANQGSEA. The CDR3 is 14 amino acids. V dropped 7 bases and J dropped 3; count of bases not matched to a gene: 8. The DNA of the CDR3 is TGCAGCGCCATTACCCGGGGGGGCTACAATGAGCAGTTCTTC. This codes for CSAITRGGYNEQFF.

CDR3 nucleotides: TGCGCCAGCAGTTTACTCCCCGGGACGGAGTATGGCTACACCTTC. This gives the protein CASSLLPGTEYGYTF. This chain links TRBV5-1 with TRBJ1-2; D is perhaps TRBD1 (5 bases). CDR1 SGHRS and CDR2 YFSETQ come from the germline V gene. This CDR3 comprises 15 residues. The V and J ends lost 5 bases and 5 bases respectively, with 19 bases between them.

The rearrangement links TRBV5-1 to TRBJ2-7; D possibly matches TRBD1 or TRBD2 (6 bases each). There are 14 residues in the CDR3. Trimming removed 4 bases at V and 1 base at J, with 12 bases between. Germline-derived CDR1 and CDR2 are SGHRS and YFSETQ. This CDR3 is CASSPRDISYEQYF. The CDR3 DNA is TGCGCCAGCAGCCCGCGGGACATTTCCTACGAGCAGTACTTC.

The chain has TRBV5-1 and TRBJ2-2; 9 bases are a match to TRBD1. Germline loops: CDR1 SGHRS, CDR2 YFSETQ. Trimming at V came to 3 bases and at J to 5 bases, leaving 14 bases not matched to a gene. This CDR3 is built from 18 residues. This CDR3 is CASSSPSRTGGVTGELFF. The CDR3 DNA follows: TGCGCCAGCAGCTCGCCGAGCCGAACAGGGGGCGTAACCGGGGAGCTGTTTTTT.

The chain carries TRBV15 and TRBJ2-1; D not certain. Trimming removed 0 bases at V and 5 bases at J, with 8 bases between. This CDR3 contains 14 residues. Germline loops: CDR1 LNHNV, CDR2 YYDKDF (reference sequence). CDR3 bases: TGTGCCACCAGCAGAGATTTCAACGACAATGAGCAGTTCTTC. This codes for CATSRDFNDNEQFF.

This clone came up once. The chain joins TRBV18 to TRBJ2-1, with D maybe TRBD1 (6 bases). The CDR3 is made up of 14 amino acids. Germline values: CDR1 KGHSH, CDR2 LQKENI. The V end lost 2 bases, the J end lost 3 bases, and 8 bases lay between the germline ends. The CDR3 loop reads CASSPGQNYNEQFF. CDR3 in DNA: TGTGCCAGCTCACCAGGACAGAACTACAATGAGCAGTTCTTC.

About this clone: The identical CDR3 is also encoded by other nucleotide sequences in the sample. V and J are TRBV14 and TRBJ1-3; D unclear. There are 12 residues in the CDR3. V was shortened by 3 bases and J by 2 bases, with 2 bases between the two germline ends. CDR1 and CDR2 from the germline V gene are SGHDN and FVKESK. The CDR3 DNA reads as TGTGCCAGCAGCCAGGCTGGAAACACCATATATTTT. It is translated as CASSQAGNTIYF.

The count of this clone is one. The V gene is TRBV9, the J gene TRBJ2-5; D might be TRBD1 or TRBD2, each matching 6 bases. Trimming left V 0 bases short and J 5 bases short, with 11 bases between. Looked up from germline, CDR1 is SGDLS and CDR2 is YYNGEE. The CDR3 is made up of 14 amino acids. The CDR3 is CASSVDQGRETQYF. CDR3 DNA: TGTGCCAGCAGCGTAGACCAGGGGAGGGAGACCCAGTACTTC.

The rearrangement uses TRBV4-3 and TRBJ1-1; maybe TRBD1 (5 bases). V lost 5 bases and J 12 bases, leaving 19 bases between the germline ends. CDR1 and CDR2 (germline): LGHNA, YSLEER. This CDR3 region has 13 residues. The CDR3 is CASSGGYRRVTFF. In nucleotides, the CDR3 is TGCGCCAGCAGCGGGGGGTATAGGAGGGTTACTTTCTTT.

The chain uses TRBV28 and TRBJ1-2, with 8 bases that match TRBD1. V shed 3 bases, J shed 7 bases, and the junction held 7 bases outside the gene matches. The length of the CDR3 is 14 residues. Germline loops: CDR1 MDHEN, CDR2 SYDVKM. The CDR3 spells CASSLRGRGPGYTF. The CDR3 DNA reads as TGTGCCAGCAGTTTGCGCGGCAGGGGGCCTGGCTACACCTTC.

V gene TRBV27 combines with J gene TRBJ1-5; D is possibly TRBD1 (5 bases). CDR3 length: 15 residues. Trimming removed 6 bases from V and 5 bases from J, with 17 bases in between. Germline V gene sequence: CDR1 MNHEY, CDR2 SMNVEV (reference sequence). The CDR3 sequence is CASRTRAGAHQPQHF. The CDR3 nucleotides read TGTGCCAGCAGGACACGGGCCGGGGCCCATCAGCCCCAGCATTTT.

The gene calls are TRBV5-1 and TRBJ1-1, with D unclear. Trimming cost V 4 bases and J 1 base, with 5 bases left between them. CDR1 SGHRS and CDR2 YFSETQ come from the germline V gene. The CDR3 consists of 12 residues. The DNA of the CDR3 is TGCGCCAGCAGCCGGGGGAACACTGAAGCTTTCTTT. Translated: CASSRGNTEAFF.

V is TRBV5-4 and J is TRBJ1-4, with 9 bases lining up with TRBD1. V trimming: 2 bases; J trimming: 5 bases; junction bases outside the gene matches: 7. Germline-derived CDR1 and CDR2 are SGHNT and YYREEE (reference sequence). This CDR3 is built from 16 residues. The CDR3 here is CASSFTGGGINEKLFF. The CDR3 bases are TGTGCCAGCAGCTTTACAGGGGGCGGGATAAATGAAAAACTGTTTTTT.

For this clone: The junction departs from the called germline gene at one end, perhaps through a read error. The chain is built from TRBV28 and TRBJ1-1; D call uncertain. The CDR3 extends over 14 amino acids. Germline CDR1 is MDHEN and CDR2 is SYDVKM. Written as DNA, the CDR3 is TGTGCCAGCACTTTAGCAGGTGGAAACACTGAAGCTTTCTTT. It specifies CASTLAGGNTEAFF.